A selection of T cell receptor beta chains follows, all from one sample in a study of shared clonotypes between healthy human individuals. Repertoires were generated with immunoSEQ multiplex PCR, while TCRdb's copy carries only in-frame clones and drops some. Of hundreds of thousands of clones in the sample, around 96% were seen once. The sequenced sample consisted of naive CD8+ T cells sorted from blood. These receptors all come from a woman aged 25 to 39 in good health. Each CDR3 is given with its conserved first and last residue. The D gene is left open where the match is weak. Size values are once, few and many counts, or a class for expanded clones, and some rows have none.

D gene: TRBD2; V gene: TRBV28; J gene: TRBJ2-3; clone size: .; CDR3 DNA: TGTGCCAGCAGTTGGGGGACTACTGGTACGCAGTATTTT; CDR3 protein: CASSWGTTGTQYF
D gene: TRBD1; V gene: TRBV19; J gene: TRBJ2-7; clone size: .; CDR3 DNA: TGTGCCAGTAGCCAATGGGACAGAGCCTACGAGCAGTACTTC; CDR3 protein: CASSQWDRAYEQYF
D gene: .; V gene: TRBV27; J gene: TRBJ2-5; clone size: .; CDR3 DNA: TGTGCCAGCACTGCCCCGGGACTGAAGACCCAGTACTTC; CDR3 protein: CASTAPGLKTQYF
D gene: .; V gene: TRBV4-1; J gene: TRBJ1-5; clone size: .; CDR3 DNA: TGCGCCAGCAGCCAAGAAGGGGAAGGGTCCAATCAGCCCCAGCATTTT; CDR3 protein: CASSQEGEGSNQPQHF
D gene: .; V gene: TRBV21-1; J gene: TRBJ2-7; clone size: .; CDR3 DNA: TGTGCCAGCCACCCGCCTTACGAGCAGTACTTC; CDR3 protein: CASHPPYEQYF
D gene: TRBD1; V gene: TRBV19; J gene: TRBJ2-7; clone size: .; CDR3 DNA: TGTGCCAGTACCGCCGGGACAGGAGGATACGAGCAGTACTTC; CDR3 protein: CASTAGTGGYEQYF
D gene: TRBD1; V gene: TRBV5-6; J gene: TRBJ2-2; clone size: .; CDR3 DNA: TGTGCCAGCAGCTTGGGGACAGGGGCCGACACCGGGGAGCTGTTTTTT; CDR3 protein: CASSLGTGADTGELFF
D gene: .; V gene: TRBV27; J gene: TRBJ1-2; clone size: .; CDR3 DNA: TGTGCCAGCAGTTTGAGAGGGGATGGTGGCTACACCTTC; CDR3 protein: CASSLRGDGGYTF
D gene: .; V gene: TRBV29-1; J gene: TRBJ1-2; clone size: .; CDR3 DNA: TGCAGCGTTGAACGCAGAGACTATGGCTACACCTTC; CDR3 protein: CSVERRDYGYTF
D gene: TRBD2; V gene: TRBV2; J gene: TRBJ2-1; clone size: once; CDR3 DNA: TGTGCCAGCAGTGAAGCGGCTAGCGGCCGCTACAATGAGCAGTTCTTC; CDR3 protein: CASSEAASGRYNEQFF